The rows below give T cell receptor beta chains drawn from one sample of a study of CD8+CD57+ T cells in acquired aplastic anemia. One entry per CDR3 protein, called by TCRdb with MiXCR from the reads. The sample gives under 350,000 distinct CDR3 sequences, approximately 58% of which show up once; 1.3% is in the top ten. Input material: sorted CD4+, CD8+, or CD8+CD57+ T cells (not recorded which) from PBMCs. The receptors here all came from a human donor with aplastic anemia. CDR3s include the opening cysteine and the closing phenylalanine or tryptophan. Each record gives: D gene, J gene, V gene, clone size, CDR3 DNA, CDR3 protein. The D gene is left open where the match is weak. Expanded clones are given a class, and other clones once, few, many or no size at all.

- | TRBJ2-6 | TRBV6-5 | few | TGTGCCAGCAGTTACTCCCGGGGCCGAACGGGATTGAGCTCTGGGGCCAACGTCCTGACTTTC | CASSYSRGRTGLSSGANVLTF
- | TRBJ1-2 | TRBV29-1 | - | TGCAGCGCCCCCGACGAGGGGCCCCTCTATGGCTACACCTTC | CSAPDEGPLYGYTF
- | TRBJ1-6 | TRBV20-1 | - | TGCAGTGCTAGAGGGGGGGATTCACCCCTCCACTTT | CSARGGDSPLHF
TRBD1 | TRBJ1-1 | TRBV3-1 | many | TGTGCCAGCAGCCTAACAGGGGGGGACACTGAAGCTTTCTTT | CASSLTGGDTEAFF
- | TRBJ2-7 | TRBV7-4 | - | TGTGCCAGCAGCTTAGCTCCCCACTACGAGCAGTACTTC | CASSLAPHYEQYF
- | TRBJ1-5 | TRBV2 | many | TGTGCCAGCAGAAGTCGCCGGGATCAGCCCCAGCATTTT | CASRSRRDQPQHF
- | TRBJ1-6 | TRBV7-2 | - | TGTGCCAGCACTAGCTCCTATAATTCACCCCTCCACTTT | CASTSSYNSPLHF
- | TRBJ1-1 | TRBV6-1 | many | TGTGCCAGCACCAGAGACCCCTCCGGCGGAGCTTTCTTT | CASTRDPSGGAFF
TRBD2 | TRBJ2-7 | TRBV2 | - | TGTGCCGGGAGGGGACTAGCGGGAGAAAACTTC | CAGRGLAGENF
- | TRBJ1-4 | TRBV3-1 | many | TGTGCCAGCAGCCAAGGCCCGGAAAAACTGTTTTTT | CASSQGPEKLFF
TRBD1 | TRBJ1-6 | TRBV12-3/TRBV12-4 | many | TGTGCCAGCAGTTTAGATTCAGGGGGCAATTCACCCCTCCACTTT | CASSLDSGGNSPLHF
- | TRBJ2-7 | TRBV20-1 | once | TGCAGTGCTAGAGATTCAAGGGACTGGTCGTACGAGCAGTACTTC | CSARDSRDWSYEQYF
- | TRBJ1-2 | TRBV9 | few | TGTGCCAGCAGCGGTCGGACGGACTATGGCTACACCTTC | CASSGRTDYGYTF
- | TRBJ2-6 | TRBV2 | - | TGTGCCAGCAGTGAGGGCAGCCTCATCTCTGGGGCCAACGTCCTGACTTTC | CASSEGSLISGANVLTF
- | TRBJ2-7 | TRBV20-1 | - | TGCAGTGCTAGAGATCGGCTACGCCTATCCTACGAGCAGTACTTC | CSARDRLRLSYEQYF
- | TRBJ2-5 | TRBV15 | medium-sized | TGTGCCACCAGCAGAGATCGAACGGAGACCCAGTACTTC | CATSRDRTETQYF
- | TRBJ2-1 | TRBV7-2 | - | TGTGCCAGCAGCCCCAACCTAGGCGAATACAATGAGCAGTTCTTC | CASSPNLGEYNEQFF
- | TRBJ2-4 | TRBV7-9 | - | TGTGCCAGCAGCTTCTCGGGACGGATTCAGTACTTC | CASSFSGRIQYF
- | TRBJ2-5 | TRBV24-1 | - | TGTGCCACCAGTGACTACAGGGGAGGAGAGACCCAGTACTTC | CATSDYRGGETQYF
TRBD2 | TRBJ2-7 | TRBV20-1 | once | TGCAGTGCTAGGTTGGGAGGGCCCCACGAGCAGTACTTC | CSARLGGPHEQYF
- | TRBJ2-5 | TRBV6-1 | - | TGCGCCAGCAGTCCCCCCGAAGGGTACCAAGAGACCCAGTACTTC | CASSPPEGYQETQYF
TRBD1 | TRBJ2-1 | TRBV14 | - | TGTGCCAGCAGCCAAGGGACAGGGATGCAGTTCTTC | CASSQGTGMQFF
- | TRBJ2-6 | TRBV6-5 | few | TGTGCCAGCAGTCCGCTCCAGGGGCCCCTGTCTGCTTTC | CASSPLQGPLSAF
- | TRBJ1-5 | TRBV19 | - | TGTGCCAGTAGTATAGGAGCCCTATCCGATTCCCCGCATTTT | CASSIGALSDSPHF
TRBD1 | TRBJ1-3 | TRBV18 | once | TGTGCCAGCTCACATCGGACAGGGGGAAACACCATATATTTT | CASSHRTGGNTIYF
- | TRBJ2-3 | TRBV10-3 | - | TGTGCCATCAGTGAGTCTGCGGGGGCGGCAGATACGCAGTATTTT | CAISESAGAADTQYF
- | TRBJ2-4 | TRBV19 | many | TGTGCCAGTAGTATTGAACAGTCATTTTCCAAAAACATTCAGTACTTC | CASSIEQSFSKNIQYF
- | TRBJ2-7 | TRBV7-9 | - | TGTGCCAGCAGCTTAGTCGGCAGGGCCCACGAGCAGTACTTC | CASSLVGRAHEQYF